What follows are 10 T cell receptor beta chains derived from one specimen sequenced in a study of T cell responses to AZD1222 COVID-19 vaccine. The table came from immunoSEQ multiplex PCR; TCRdb's copy has only in-frame clones and leaves some out. The profile covers 65,000 to 100,000 clones, with about 91% appearing a single time and about 8% taken by the ten largest. The sample here was peripheral blood, taken 28 days after the second AZD1222 dose. The source is an adult who received the AZD1222 COVID-19 vaccine.

The chain carries TRBV9 and TRBJ1-1, with D uncertain. V was clipped by 0 bases and J by 0 bases, with 12 bases between them. This CDR3 comprises 16 residues. The germline V gene encodes CDR1 SGDLS and CDR2 YYNGEE. In DNA, the CDR3 is TGTGCCAGCAGCGTAGCGGCAGGTCAGATGAACACTGAAGCTTTCTTT. Its translation is CASSVAAGQMNTEAFF. The whole variable domain, remainder taken from reference TRBV9 and TRBJ1-1, is DSGVTQTPKHLITATGQRVTLRCSPRSGDLSVYWYQQSLDQGLQFLIQYYNGEERAKGNILERFSAQQFPDLHSELNLSSLELGDSALYFCASSVAAGQMNTEAFFGQGTRLTVV.

This chain connects TRBV6-5 to TRBJ2-7; D may correspond to TRBD1 or TRBD2 (5 bases each). The length of the CDR3 is 12 residues. Germline V gene data show CDR1 as MNHEY and CDR2 as SVGAGI. V shed 3 bases and J shed 6 bases, with 9 bases lying between them. The CDR3 spells CASSYFGGEQYF. In nucleotides, the CDR3 is TGTGCCAGCAGTTATTTTGGGGGCGAGCAGTACTTC.

The chain recombines TRBV7-2 with TRBJ2-3, with TRBD2 matching over 8 bases. The CDR3 contains 15 residues. The V segment lost 1 base and the J segment 4 bases; nucleotides outside the gene matches: 4. Germline CDR1 reads SGHTA; CDR2 reads FQGNSA. As DNA, the CDR3 is TGTGCCAGCAGCTTAGGTGCGGGAGGAGCAGATACGCAGTATTTT. Translated: CASSLGAGGADTQYF.

J is TRBJ2-3 and V is TRBV2, with D uncertain. Germline loops: CDR1 SNHLY, CDR2 FYNNEI. The CDR3 has 15 amino acids. Trimming took 0 bases from V and 7 from J, leaving 14 bases between them. The CDR3 loop reads CASSEAANHLNTQYF. CDR3 DNA: TGTGCCAGCAGTGAAGCAGCTAACCACTTAAATACGCAGTATTTT. Full variable domain (outside the CDR3, taken from reference TRBV2 and TRBJ2-3): EPEVTQTPSHQVTQMGQEVILRCVPISNHLYFYWYRQILGQKVEFLVSFYNNEISEKSEIFDDQFSVERPDGSNFTLKIRSTKLEDSAMYFCASSEAANHLNTQYFGPGTRLTVL.

The chain couples TRBV9 to TRBJ2-7; 10 positions match TRBD2. Trimming at V came to 7 bases and at J to 6 bases, leaving 16 bases not matched to a gene. The CDR3 length is 16 residues. Germline V gives CDR1 SGDLS, CDR2 YYNGEE. This CDR3 is CASGRDPSGRWGEQYF. The CDR3 region has the DNA TGTGCCAGCGGTCGAGACCCTAGCGGGAGATGGGGCGAGCAGTACTTC.

The V gene is TRBV27, the J gene TRBJ2-3, with TRBD2 matching 14 bases. CDR1 and CDR2 from the germline V gene are MNHEY and SMNVEV (reference sequence). The J segment lost 4 bases and the V segment lost 4 bases, leaving 7 bases of the junction unmatched. This CDR3 region has 17 residues. The CDR3 loop reads CASSSRPGLAGADTQYF. In DNA form, the CDR3 reads TGTGCCAGCAGTTCCCGCCCGGGACTAGCGGGAGCAGATACGCAGTATTTT.

CDR3 nucleotides: TGCGCCAGCAGGTTGAGCGGGCACACCTACAATGAGCAGTTCTTC. It yields the protein CASRLSGHTYNEQFF. The rearrangement uses TRBV5-1 and TRBJ2-1; tentatively, D is TRBD2 (6 bases). The CDR3 spans 15 residues. V lost 5 bases, J lost 2 bases, and 14 bases lay in between. From germline, CDR1 is SGHRS and CDR2 YFSETQ.

A single count supports this clone. In DNA, the CDR3 is TGTGCCAGCAGCCCTTCCAGGACCTATAATTCACCCCTCCACTTT. Its protein is CASSPSRTYNSPLHF. The chain couples TRBV7-8 to TRBJ1-6; D ambiguous. Germline V gene sequence: CDR1 SGHVS, CDR2 FQNEAQ. Trimming left V 5 bases short and J 2 bases short, with 10 bases between. The CDR3 sequence is 15 residues long.

The rearrangement links TRBV7-2 to TRBJ2-3, with 8 bases fitting TRBD1. Germline V gene data show CDR1 as SGHTA and CDR2 as FQGNSA. V trimming: 4 bases; J trimming: 0 bases; junction bases outside the gene matches: 6. The CDR3 covers 16 residues. CDR3 nucleotides: TGTGCCAGCAGCTCCAGGGGGCTTACTAGCACAGATACGCAGTATTTT. This codes for CASSSRGLTSTDTQYF. Variable domain in full (rest from reference TRBV7-2 and TRBJ2-3): GAGVSQSPSNKVTEKGKDVELRCDPISGHTALYWYRQSLGQGLEFLIYFQGNSAPDKSGLPSDRFSAERTGGSVSTLTIQRTQQEDSAVYLCASSSRGLTSTDTQYFGPGTRLTVL.

The chain carries TRBV28 and TRBJ1-2; weak D call: TRBD1 (6 bases). The length of the CDR3 is 16 residues. CDR1 is MDHEN and CDR2 is SYDVKM in the germline V gene. Trimming took 5 bases from V and 4 from J, leaving 20 bases between them. The CDR3 region has the DNA TGTGCCAGCAGTCCCCAGACAGGCAGCCTCGCCTATGGCTACACCTTC. Its protein is CASSPQTGSLAYGYTF.